This TCR beta chain was sequenced for a study of T cell clones after liver transplantation. Across the study: Tolerance: complete withdrawal held at least one year, liver enzymes staying within twice normal. Draws occurred before transplant, before withdrawal, and after complete or failed withdrawal.

Assay: immunoSEQ multiplex PCR; the TCRdb copy retains only in-frame clones and omits some. The repertoire holds roughly 120,000 clones, with 75% to 95% as singletons. The V and J ends lost 4 bases and 3 bases respectively, with 3 bases between them. Germline assignment: CDR1 SGHVS and CDR2 FNYEAQ. The CDR3 runs 11 residues. Study conclusions and caveats: Post-transplant, graft-donor-reactive CD4 TCRbeta sequences in blood dropped significantly in 5 of 8 subjects.

Concerning this clone: Its antigen is not identified.

CD3+CD4+ and CD3+CD8+ cells were FACS-sorted from thawed unstimulated PBMCs. The receptor comes from a human patient who received a liver transplant. The graft donor may have contributed some T cells. The gene calls are TRBV7-6 and TRBJ2-5; D gene ambiguous. This specimen consisted of CD4+ T cells from blood, obtained 12 months after liver transplant. In DNA form, the CDR3 reads TGTGCCAGCAGCTGGGAAGAGACCCAGTACTTC. Amino acids: CASSWEETQYF.